This T cell receptor (beta chain) appears in the sequencing data of a study of blood T cell repertoires in COVID-19. Study background: The samples span acute and convalescent COVID-19 from the United States, Italy and Spain. T cells, B-cell-depleted T cells, or PBMCs supplied cDNA or gDNA.

CDR1 is MNHEY and CDR2 is SMNVEV in the germline V gene (reference sequence). The CDR3 has 15 amino acids. Trimming took 2 bases from V and 0 from J, leaving 11 bases between them. As processed by the authors: Nucleated cell number was recorded as an estimate derived from reference gene primer amplification. TCRdb's table, derived via immunoSEQ multiplex PCR, lists solely in-frame clones and lacks some. V and J calls and clone size are copied from that table; D and trimming were computed from the DNA. Counted here are 250,000 to 350,000 clones, approximately 90% occurring once; the ten biggest clones make up 2% to 2.5%.

Sequenced sample: peripheral blood. J is TRBJ2-7 and V is TRBV27, with a tentative D call TRBD2 (5 bases). The sequence derives from a woman between 25 and 40 years old with COVID-19, enrolled during active disease. The CDR3 DNA follows: TGTGCCAGCAGTTTAACAGCGGACCACTCCTACGAGCAGTACTTC. Its protein is CASSLTADHSYEQYF.